This TCR beta chain was identified in a study of a mutant IDH1 vaccine in newly diagnosed glioma. Study in general: Treated individuals were around 60% male and approximately 40% female, averaging about 42 years of age. Visit V12 was at week 35; visit V13 was at week 47. Patients' prior therapy spanned radiotherapy, temozolomide, or both; most underwent both.

This clone was recorded a few times. What it binds is unknown. Profiling relied on immunoSEQ multiplex PCR, and the TCRdb table lists in-frame clones only, not all of them. The sample lists about 24,000 clones, around 82% occurring once. Sample time point: week 47, end of study. The vaccine gave 300 ug of a 20-mer mutant IDH1 peptide subcutaneously per dose. Patients underwent eight vaccinations, which took place in weeks 1, 3, 5, 7, 11, 15, 19 and 23. V gave up 5 bases and J gave up 7 bases, with 15 bases separating them. The CDR3 sequence is 13 residues long. Looked up from germline, CDR1 is SGHRS and CDR2 is YFSETQ.

The receptor's source is a man aged 35 to 55 with glioma. Material: PBMCs, obtained from a glioma patient whose treatment included an IDH1 peptide vaccine. The gene calls are TRBV5-1 and TRBJ1-1; D remains unclear. In DNA, the CDR3 is TGCGCCAGCAGTATCTTTCCTAGTGATGAAGCTTTCTTT. It yields the protein CASSIFPSDEAFF.